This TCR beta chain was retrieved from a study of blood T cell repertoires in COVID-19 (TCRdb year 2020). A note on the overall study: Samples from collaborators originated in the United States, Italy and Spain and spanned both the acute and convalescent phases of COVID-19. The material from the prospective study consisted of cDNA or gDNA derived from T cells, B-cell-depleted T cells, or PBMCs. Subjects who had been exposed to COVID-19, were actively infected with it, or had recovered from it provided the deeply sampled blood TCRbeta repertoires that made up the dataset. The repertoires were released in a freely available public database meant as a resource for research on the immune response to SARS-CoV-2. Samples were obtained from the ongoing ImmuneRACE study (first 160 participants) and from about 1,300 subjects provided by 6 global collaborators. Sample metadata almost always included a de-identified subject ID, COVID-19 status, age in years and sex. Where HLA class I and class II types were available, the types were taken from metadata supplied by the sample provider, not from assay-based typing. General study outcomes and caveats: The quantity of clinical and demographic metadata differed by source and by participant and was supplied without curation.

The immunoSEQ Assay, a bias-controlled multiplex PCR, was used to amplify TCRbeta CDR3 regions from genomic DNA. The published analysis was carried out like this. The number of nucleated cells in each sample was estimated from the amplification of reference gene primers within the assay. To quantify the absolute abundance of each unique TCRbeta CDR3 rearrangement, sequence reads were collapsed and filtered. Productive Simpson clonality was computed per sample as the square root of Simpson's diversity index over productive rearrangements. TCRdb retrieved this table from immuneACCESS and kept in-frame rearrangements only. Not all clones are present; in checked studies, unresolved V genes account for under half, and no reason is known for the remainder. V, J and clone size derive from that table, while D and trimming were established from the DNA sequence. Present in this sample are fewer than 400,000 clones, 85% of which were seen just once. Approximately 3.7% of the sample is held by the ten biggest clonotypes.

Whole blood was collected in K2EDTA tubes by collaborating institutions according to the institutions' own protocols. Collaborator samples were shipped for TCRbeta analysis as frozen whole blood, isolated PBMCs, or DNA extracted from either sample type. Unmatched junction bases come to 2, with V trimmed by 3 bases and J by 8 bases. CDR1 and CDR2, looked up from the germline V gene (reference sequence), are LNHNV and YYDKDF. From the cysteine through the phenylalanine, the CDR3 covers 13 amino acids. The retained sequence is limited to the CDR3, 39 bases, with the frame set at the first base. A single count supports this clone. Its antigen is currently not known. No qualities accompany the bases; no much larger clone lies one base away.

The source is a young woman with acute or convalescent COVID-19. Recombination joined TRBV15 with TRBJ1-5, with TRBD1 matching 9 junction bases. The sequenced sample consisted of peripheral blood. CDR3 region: CATSSRQGEPQHF. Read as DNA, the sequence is TGTGCCACCAGCAGCCGACAGGGGGAGCCCCAGCATTTT.